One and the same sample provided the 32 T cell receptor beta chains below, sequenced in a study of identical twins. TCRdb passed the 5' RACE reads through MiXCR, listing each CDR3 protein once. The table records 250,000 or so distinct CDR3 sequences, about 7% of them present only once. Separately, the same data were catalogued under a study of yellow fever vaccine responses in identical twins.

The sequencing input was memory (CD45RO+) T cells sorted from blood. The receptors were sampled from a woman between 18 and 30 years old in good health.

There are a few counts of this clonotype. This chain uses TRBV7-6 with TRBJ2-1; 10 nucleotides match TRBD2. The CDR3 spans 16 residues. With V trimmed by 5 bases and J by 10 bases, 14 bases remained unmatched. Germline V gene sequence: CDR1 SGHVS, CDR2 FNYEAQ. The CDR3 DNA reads TGTGCCAGCAGCCCCCCCTTTCTGGTAGCGGGAGGCGAGCAGTTCTTC. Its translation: CASSPPFLVAGGEQFF.

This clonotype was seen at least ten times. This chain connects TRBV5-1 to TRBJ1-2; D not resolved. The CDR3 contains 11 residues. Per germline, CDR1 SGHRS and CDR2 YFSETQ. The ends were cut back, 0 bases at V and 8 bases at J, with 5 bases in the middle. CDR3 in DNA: TGCGCCAGCAGCTTGGGCCTGGGCTACACCTTC. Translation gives CASSLGLGYTF.

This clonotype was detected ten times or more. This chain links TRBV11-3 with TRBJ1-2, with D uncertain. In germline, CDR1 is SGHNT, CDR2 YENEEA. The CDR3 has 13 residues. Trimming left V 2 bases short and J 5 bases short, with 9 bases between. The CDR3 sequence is CASSLTTEYGYTF. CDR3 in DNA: TGTGCCAGCAGCTTAACGACTGAATATGGCTACACCTTC. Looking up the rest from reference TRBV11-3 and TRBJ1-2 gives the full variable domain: EAGVVQSPRYKIIEKKQPVAFWCNPISGHNTLYWYLQNLGQGPELLIRYENEEAVDDSQLPKDRFSAERLKGVDSTLKIQPAELGDSAVYLCASSLTTEYGYTFGSGTRLTVV.

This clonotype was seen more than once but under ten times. CDR3 loop: CASSSGQYTDTQYF. The CDR3 DNA is TGTGCCAGCAGCTCGGGACAGTACACAGATACGCAGTATTTT. The chain combines TRBV5-6 with TRBJ2-3; 7 bases match TRBD1. Trimming cost V 3 bases and J 2 bases; bases outside gene matches: 3. The CDR3 sequence is 14 residues long. The germline CDR1 and CDR2 sequences are SGHDT and YYEEEE.

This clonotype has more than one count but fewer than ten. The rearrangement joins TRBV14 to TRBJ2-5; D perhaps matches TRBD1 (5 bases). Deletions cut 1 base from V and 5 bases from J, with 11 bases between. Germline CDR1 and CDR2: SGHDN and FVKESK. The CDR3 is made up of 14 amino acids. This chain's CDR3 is CASSQVRDMETQYF. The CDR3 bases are TGTGCCAGCAGCCAAGTCAGGGATATGGAGACCCAGTACTTC.

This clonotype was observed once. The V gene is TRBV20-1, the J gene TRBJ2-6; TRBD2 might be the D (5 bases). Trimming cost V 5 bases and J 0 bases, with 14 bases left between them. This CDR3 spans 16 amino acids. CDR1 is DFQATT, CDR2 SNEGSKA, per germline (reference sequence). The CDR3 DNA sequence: TGCAGTGCTCTTAGAGGGAGCTTCTCTGGGGCCAACGTCCTGACTTTC. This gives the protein CSALRGSFSGANVLTF.

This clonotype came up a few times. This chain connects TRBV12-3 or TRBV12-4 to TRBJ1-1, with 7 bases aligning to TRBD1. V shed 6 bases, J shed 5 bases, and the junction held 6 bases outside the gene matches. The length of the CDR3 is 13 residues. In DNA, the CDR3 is TGTGCCAGCAGGACGACAGGGTTTACTGAAGCTTTCTTT. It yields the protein CASRTTGFTEAFF.

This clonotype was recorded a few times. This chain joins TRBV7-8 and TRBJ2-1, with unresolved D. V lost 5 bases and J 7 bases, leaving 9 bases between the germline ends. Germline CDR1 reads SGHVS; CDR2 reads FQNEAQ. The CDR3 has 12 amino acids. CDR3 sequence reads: CASSPKSNEQFF. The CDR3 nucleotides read TGTGCCAGCAGCCCCAAGAGTAATGAGCAGTTCTTC.

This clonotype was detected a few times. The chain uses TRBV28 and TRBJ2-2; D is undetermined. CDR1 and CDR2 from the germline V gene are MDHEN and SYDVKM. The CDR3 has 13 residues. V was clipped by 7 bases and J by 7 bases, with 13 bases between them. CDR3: CASTEPGLGELFF. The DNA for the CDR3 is TGTGCCAGCACAGAACCGGGTCTCGGGGAGCTGTTTTTT. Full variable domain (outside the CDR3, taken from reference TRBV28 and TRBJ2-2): DVKVTQSSRYLVKRTGEKVFLECVQDMDHENMFWYRQDPGLGLRLIYFSYDVKMKEKGDIPEGYSVSREKKERFSLILESASTNQTSMYLCASTEPGLGELFFGEGSRLTVL.

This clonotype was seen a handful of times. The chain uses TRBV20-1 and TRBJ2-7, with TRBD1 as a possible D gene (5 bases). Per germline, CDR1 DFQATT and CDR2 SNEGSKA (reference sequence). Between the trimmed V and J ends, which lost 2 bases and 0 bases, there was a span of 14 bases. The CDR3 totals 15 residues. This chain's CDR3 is CSARPSTAFSYEQYF. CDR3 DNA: TGCAGTGCTAGACCCTCGACAGCGTTCTCCTACGAGCAGTACTTC.

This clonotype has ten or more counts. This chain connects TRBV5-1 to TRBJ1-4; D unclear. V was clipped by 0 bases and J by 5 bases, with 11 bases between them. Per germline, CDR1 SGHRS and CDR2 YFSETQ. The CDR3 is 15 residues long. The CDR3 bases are TGCGCCAGCAGCTTGGCCGGAGGTTTGAATGAAAAACTGTTTTTT. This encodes CASSLAGGLNEKLFF.

The DNA for the CDR3 is TGTGCCAGCAGTTCGGGACTAGCGGGGGGTTGGTACGAGCAGTACGTC. Translated: CASSSGLAGGWYEQYV. The rearrangement uses TRBV28 and TRBJ2-7; 15 bases fit TRBD2. The CDR3 length is 16 residues. With 4 bases clipped from V and 4 bases from J, the junction kept 5 bases outside the gene matches. Per germline, CDR1 MDHEN and CDR2 SYDVKM.

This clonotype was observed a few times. CDR3 DNA sequence: TGCGCCAGCAGCCAATCCCCTTCTGGGGCCAACGTCCTGACTTTC. Translation: CASSQSPSGANVLTF. The V gene is TRBV4-1, the J gene TRBJ2-6; the D is unclear. With 2 bases removed from V and 1 base from J, the gap between germline ends came to 6 bases. CDR3 length: 15 residues. Germline CDR1 reads MGHRA; CDR2 reads YSYEKL.

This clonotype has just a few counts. CDR3 DNA: TGTGCCAGCAGCGCAGCCCCCAAGGGGGGGTCGAATCAGCCCCAGCATTTT. Amino acids: CASSAAPKGGSNQPQHF. The chain joins TRBV3-1 to TRBJ1-5; tentatively, D is TRBD1 (6 bases). Looked up from germline, CDR1 is LGHDT and CDR2 is YNNKEL (reference sequence). The ends were cut back, 5 bases at V and 4 bases at J, with 21 bases in the middle. This CDR3 contains 17 residues.

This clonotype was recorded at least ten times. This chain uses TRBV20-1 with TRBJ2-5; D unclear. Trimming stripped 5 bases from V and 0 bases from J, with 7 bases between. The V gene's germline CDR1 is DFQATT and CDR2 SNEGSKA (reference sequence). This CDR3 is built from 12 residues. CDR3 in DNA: TGCAGTGCTCAGGAGTACCAAGAGACCCAGTACTTC. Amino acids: CSAQEYQETQYF.

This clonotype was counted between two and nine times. CDR3 sequence reads: CASSLYSGKETQYF. The DNA for the CDR3 is TGCGCCAGCAGCTTGTATTCGGGGAAGGAGACCCAGTACTTC. The V call is TRBV5-1, the J call TRBJ2-5; D may be TRBD2 (5 bases). This CDR3 contains 14 residues. The V gene's germline CDR1 is SGHRS and CDR2 YFSETQ. Trimming stripped 1 base from V and 5 bases from J, with 12 bases between.

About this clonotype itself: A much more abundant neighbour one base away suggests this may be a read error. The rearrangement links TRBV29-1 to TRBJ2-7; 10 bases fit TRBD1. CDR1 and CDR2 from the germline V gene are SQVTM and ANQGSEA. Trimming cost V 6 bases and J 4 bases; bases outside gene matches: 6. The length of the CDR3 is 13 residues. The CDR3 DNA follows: TGCAGCGTCGCCGGGACAGGGGATTACGAGCAGTACTTC. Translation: CSVAGTGDYEQYF.

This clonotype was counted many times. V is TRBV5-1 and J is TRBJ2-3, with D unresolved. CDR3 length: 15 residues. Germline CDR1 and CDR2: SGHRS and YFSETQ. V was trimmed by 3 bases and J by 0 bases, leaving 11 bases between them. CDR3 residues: CASSSTPTSTDTQYF. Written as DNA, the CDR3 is TGCGCCAGCAGCTCAACCCCGACTAGCACAGATACGCAGTATTTT.

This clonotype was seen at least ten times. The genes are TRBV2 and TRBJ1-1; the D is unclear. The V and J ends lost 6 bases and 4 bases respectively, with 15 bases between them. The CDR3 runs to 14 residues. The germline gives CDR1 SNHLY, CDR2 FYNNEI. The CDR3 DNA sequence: TGTGCCAGCAGCGGCCGAGCCCTACGCACTGAAGCTTTCTTT. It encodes CASSGRALRTEAFF.

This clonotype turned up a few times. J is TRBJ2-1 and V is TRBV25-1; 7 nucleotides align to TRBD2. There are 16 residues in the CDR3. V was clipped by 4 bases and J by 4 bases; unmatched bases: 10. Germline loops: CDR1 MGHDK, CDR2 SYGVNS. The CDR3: CASSVLATVVYNEQFF. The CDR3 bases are TGTGCCAGCAGTGTACTAGCGACCGTTGTGTACAATGAGCAGTTCTTC.

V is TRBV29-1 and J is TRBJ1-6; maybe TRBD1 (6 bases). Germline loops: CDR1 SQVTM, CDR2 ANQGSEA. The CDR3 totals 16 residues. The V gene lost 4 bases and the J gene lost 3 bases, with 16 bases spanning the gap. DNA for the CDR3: TGCAGCGTTGGGACAGAGGAGCCGGACTATAATTCACCCCTCCACTTT. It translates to CSVGTEEPDYNSPLHF.

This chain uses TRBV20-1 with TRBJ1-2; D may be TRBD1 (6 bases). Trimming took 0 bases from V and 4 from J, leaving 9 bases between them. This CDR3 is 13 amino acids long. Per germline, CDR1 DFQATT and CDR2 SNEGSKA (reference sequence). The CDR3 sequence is CSARESQGYGYTF. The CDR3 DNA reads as TGCAGTGCTAGAGAATCACAGGGCTATGGCTACACCTTC.

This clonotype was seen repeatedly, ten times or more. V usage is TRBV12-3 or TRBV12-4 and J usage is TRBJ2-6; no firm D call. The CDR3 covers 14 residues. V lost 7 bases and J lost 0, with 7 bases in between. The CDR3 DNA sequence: TGTGCCAGCACCGTGAGCTCTGGGGCCAACGTCCTGACTTTC. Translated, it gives CASTVSSGANVLTF.

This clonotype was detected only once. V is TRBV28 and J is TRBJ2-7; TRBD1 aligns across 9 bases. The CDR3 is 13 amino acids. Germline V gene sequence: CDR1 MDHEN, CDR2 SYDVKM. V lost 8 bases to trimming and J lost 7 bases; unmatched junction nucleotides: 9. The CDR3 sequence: CASRDRGGTEQYF. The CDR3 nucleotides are TGTGCCAGCCGAGACAGGGGGGGAACGGAGCAGTACTTC.

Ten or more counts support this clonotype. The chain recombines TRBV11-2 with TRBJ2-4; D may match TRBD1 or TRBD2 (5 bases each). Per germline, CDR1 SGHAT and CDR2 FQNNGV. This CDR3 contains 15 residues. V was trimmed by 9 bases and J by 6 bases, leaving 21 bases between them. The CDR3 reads CASRTGRGGRNIQYF. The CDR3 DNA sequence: TGTGCCAGTCGCACGGGGCGCGGAGGTCGAAACATTCAGTACTTC.

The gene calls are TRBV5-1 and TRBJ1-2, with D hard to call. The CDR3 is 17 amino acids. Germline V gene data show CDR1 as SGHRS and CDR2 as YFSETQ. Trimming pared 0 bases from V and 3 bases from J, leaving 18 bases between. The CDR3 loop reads CASSLGPGTSGDYGYTF. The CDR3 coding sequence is TGCGCCAGCAGCTTGGGTCCAGGTACATCAGGCGACTATGGCTACACCTTC.

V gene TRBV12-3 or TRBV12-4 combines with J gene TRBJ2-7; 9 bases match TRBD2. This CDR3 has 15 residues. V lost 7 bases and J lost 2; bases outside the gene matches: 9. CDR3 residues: CASKLSGRIPYEQYF. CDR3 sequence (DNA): TGTGCCAGCAAATTGAGCGGGAGGATCCCCTACGAGCAGTACTTC.

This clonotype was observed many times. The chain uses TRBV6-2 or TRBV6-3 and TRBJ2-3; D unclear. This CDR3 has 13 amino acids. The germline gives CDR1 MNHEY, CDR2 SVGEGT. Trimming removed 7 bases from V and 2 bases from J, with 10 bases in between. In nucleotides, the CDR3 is TGTGCCAGCAATTGGGATCCCACAGATACGCAGTATTTT. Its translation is CASNWDPTDTQYF.

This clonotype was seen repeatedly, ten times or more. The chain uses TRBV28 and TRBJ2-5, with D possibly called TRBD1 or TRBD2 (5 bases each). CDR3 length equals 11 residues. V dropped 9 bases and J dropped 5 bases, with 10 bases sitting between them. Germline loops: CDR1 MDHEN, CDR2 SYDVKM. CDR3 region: CASLGTETQYF. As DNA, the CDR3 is TGTGCCAGTTTAGGGACGGAGACCCAGTACTTC.

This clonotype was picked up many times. CDR3 coding DNA: TGCGCCAGCAGCCAGGACTTGGGACCGTACTATGGCTACACCTTC. It is translated as CASSQDLGPYYGYTF. The chain links TRBV4-1 to TRBJ1-2; D perhaps matches TRBD1 (5 bases). With 3 bases removed from V and 3 bases from J, the gap between germline ends came to 14 bases. Per germline, CDR1 MGHRA and CDR2 YSYEKL. The CDR3 consists of 15 residues.

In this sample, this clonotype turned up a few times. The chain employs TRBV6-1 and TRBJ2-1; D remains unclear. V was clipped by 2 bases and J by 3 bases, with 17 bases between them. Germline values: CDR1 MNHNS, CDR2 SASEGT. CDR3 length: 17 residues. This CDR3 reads CASSEFGSWQLYNEQFF. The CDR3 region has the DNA TGTGCCAGCAGTGAATTTGGTAGTTGGCAGCTCTACAATGAGCAGTTCTTC.

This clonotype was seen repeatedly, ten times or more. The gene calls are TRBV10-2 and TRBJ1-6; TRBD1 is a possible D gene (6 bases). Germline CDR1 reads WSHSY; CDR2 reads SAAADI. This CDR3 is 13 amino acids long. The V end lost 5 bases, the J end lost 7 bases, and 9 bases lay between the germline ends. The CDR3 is CASSTGQNSPLHF. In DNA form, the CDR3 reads TGCGCCAGCAGTACTGGACAGAATTCACCCCTCCACTTT.